Listed below are T cell receptor beta chains from one sample, sequenced in a study of vaccination and CD4 T cells after COVID-19. No antigen has been identified for these receptors. One entry per CDR3 protein results from TCRdb running MiXCR on the PCR reads. The data contain about 15,000 distinct CDR3 sequences, approximately 73% of them singletons. Specimen: CD4+ T cells from blood, cultured in vitro. The receptors originated from a human donor who had recovered from COVID-19. Each CDR3 is given with its conserved first and last residue. A D gene is named only where the DNA matches it firmly. Only some rows state a clone size, as once, few, many or a class for expanded clones.

DNA,CDR3,size,D,V,J
TGTGCCAGCTGGGACGGCACCTACGAGCAGTACTTC,CASWDGTYEQYF,.,.,TRBV6-1,TRBJ2-7
TGTGCCAGCACCCCCCGAGGGGGTGGGAATCAGCCCCAGCATTTT,CASTPRGGGNQPQHF,.,.,TRBV6-1,TRBJ1-5
TGTGCCACCAGTGAGGTAGCGGGAGTTAGGGGGAATGAGCAGTTCTTC,CATSEVAGVRGNEQFF,.,TRBD2,TRBV24-1,TRBJ2-1
TGTGCCAGCAGCTCACTTGGGGTTCAAGAGACCCAGTACTTC,CASSSLGVQETQYF,few,.,TRBV6-1,TRBJ2-5
TGTGCCACCAGCAGAGTGGGGGGAGAGCAGCCCCAGCATTTT,CATSRVGGEQPQHF,.,.,TRBV15,TRBJ1-5
TGTGCCAGCAGCTTAGACGGGGGTCTGAGAAACACCATATATTTT,CASSLDGGLRNTIYF,.,.,TRBV7-2,TRBJ1-3
TGTGCCAGTACCGAGGGACCGGGGAGGGGCACTGAAGCTTTCTTT,CASTEGPGRGTEAFF,few,.,TRBV19,TRBJ1-1
TGCAGTGCTAGGCGGGCGGGGCCGCAAGAGACCCAGTACTTC,CSARRAGPQETQYF,.,.,TRBV20-1,TRBJ2-5
TGTACCAGCAAACGGACTAGCGGGTACGAGCAGTACTTC,CTSKRTSGYEQYF,.,TRBD2,TRBV7-8,TRBJ2-7
TGTGCCAGCAGTTCACACGGGTTGGGACCGCTAACAGATACGCAGTATTTT,CASSSHGLGPLTDTQYF,.,.,TRBV28,TRBJ2-3
TGCGCCAGCAGCCAAGAAGGAATTTCGGCGCAGTATTTT,CASSQEGISAQYF,.,.,TRBV4-3,TRBJ2-3
TGTGCCAGCAGTTACTCGAAAGGCAATCAGCCCCAGCATTTT,CASSYSKGNQPQHF,.,.,TRBV6-5,TRBJ1-5
TGCGGTGCCTCCTGGGGGTTAGCGGGAGCCTCCTACAATGAGCAGTTCTTC,CGASWGLAGASYNEQFF,.,TRBD2,TRBV20-1,TRBJ2-1
TGCAGTGCTATCCAAGCGGGAGGAGGCACAGATACGCAGTATTTT,CSAIQAGGGTDTQYF,once,TRBD2,TRBV20-1,TRBJ2-3
TGTGCCATCCAAGCCAGCGATAGTATGTCCTACGAGCAGTACTTC,CAIQASDSMSYEQYF,.,.,TRBV10-3,TRBJ2-7
TGTGCCAGCAGTTCCCCCATAGCCGGGAGAAAGTCCGAGCAGTACTTC,CASSSPIAGRKSEQYF,.,.,TRBV6-2/TRBV6-3,TRBJ2-7
TGCAGTGCTAGACCCTTTGCAGCCCCAGGGGAGCCCCAGCATTTT,CSARPFAAPGEPQHF,once,.,TRBV20-1,TRBJ1-5
TGCAGTGCTAGAGGCCGCAGCGGGGTCTCCTACAATGAGCAGTTCTTC,CSARGRSGVSYNEQFF,.,TRBD2,TRBV20-1,TRBJ2-1
TGTGCCAGCAGCTCGAAAACAGGGGGCCCTTACGAGCAGTACTTC,CASSSKTGGPYEQYF,few,TRBD1,TRBV5-4,TRBJ2-7
TGTGCCAGCAGCTTAATAGCCTCTACAGATACGCAGTATTTT,CASSLIASTDTQYF,large,.,TRBV7-2,TRBJ2-3
TGTGCCAGCCGACTCTCCCGGGACAGGCCCCCCGGGGAGCTGTTTTTT,CASRLSRDRPPGELFF,.,TRBD1,TRBV6-1,TRBJ2-2
TGTGCCAGCAGTATGACCTTGAGCAATCAGCCCCAGCATTTT,CASSMTLSNQPQHF,few,.,TRBV6-4,TRBJ1-5